The clone carrying this T cell receptor (beta chain) was recorded at least ten times. The data originate from a study of T cells after yellow fever vaccination. The length of the CDR3 is 16 residues. V was clipped by 4 bases and J by 0 bases; unmatched bases: 4. Germline V gene lookup returns CDR1 MNHEY and CDR2 SVGEGT. TCRdb reanalysed the 5' RACE reads using MiXCR and keeps one entry per CDR3 protein. The table lists about 510,000 distinct CDR3 sequences, 21% of them singletons. This chain links TRBV6-2 or TRBV6-3 with TRBJ2-2; 8 nucleotides align to TRBD1. This receptor was identified in a man aged 18 to 30 who received the YFV17D yellow fever vaccine. The input for sequencing was PBMCs, taken about 21 days after the first yellow fever vaccination. The CDR3 reads CASSLQGAANTGELFF. As DNA, the CDR3 is TGTGCCAGCAGTTTGCAGGGGGCCGCGAACACCGGGGAGCTGTTTTTT.